These 32 T cell receptor beta chains originate from one sample sequenced in a study of early T cells in non-severe SARS-CoV-2 infection. Each CDR3 protein gets one entry after TCRdb re-called the 5' RACE reads with MiXCR. The table records roughly 54,000 distinct CDR3 sequences, around 7.7% of them present only once. This sample comprised whole blood, obtained at baseline. The receptors derive from an adult who was a healthcare worker with PCR-confirmed SARS-CoV-2 infection or an uninfected control (not recorded which).

This clonotype was seen more than once but under ten times. The gene calls are TRBV20-1 and TRBJ1-2; 9 bases match TRBD1. V dropped 0 bases and J dropped 6; count of bases not matched to a gene: 5. The length of the CDR3 is 14 residues. CDR1 is DFQATT, CDR2 SNEGSKA, per germline (reference sequence). CDR3 DNA sequence: TGCAGTGCTAGAGACCGGGACAGGGATCATGGCTACACCTTC. Translation gives CSARDRDRDHGYTF.

This chain links TRBV12-3 or TRBV12-4 with TRBJ1-5, with no clear D. The CDR3 is made up of 12 amino acids. The V and J ends lost 3 bases and 5 bases respectively, with 5 bases between them. Here the CDR3 DNA reads TGTGCCAGCAGTTTTGAGGATCAGCCCCAGCATTTT. Translating it yields CASSFEDQPQHF.

This clonotype came up many times. The V call is TRBV24-1, the J call TRBJ2-1, with TRBD2 matching 9 bases. The germline V gene encodes CDR1 KGHDR and CDR2 SFDVKD. The V and J ends lost 10 bases and 6 bases, in that order; junction bases with no gene match: 6. This CDR3 has 13 amino acids. Written as DNA, the CDR3 is TGTGCCACTCAGATTAGCGGGAGCAATGAGCAGTTCTTC. Amino acid sequence: CATQISGSNEQFF.

This clonotype has more than one count but fewer than ten. V is TRBV20-1 and J is TRBJ2-7; D is unresolved. Trimming stripped 5 bases from V and 0 bases from J, with 8 bases between. Germline lookup yields CDR1 DFQATT and CDR2 SNEGSKA (reference sequence). The CDR3 runs to 12 residues. CDR3 DNA: TGCAGTGCTGCCGGCATCTCCTACGAGCAGTACTTC. Its protein product is CSAAGISYEQYF.

This clonotype has ten or more counts. This sequence joins TRBV29-1 and TRBJ1-5, with D perhaps TRBD1 (5 bases). The V and J ends lost 0 bases and 10 bases respectively, with 10 bases between them. The CDR3 loop spans 12 amino acids. Germline assignment: CDR1 SQVTM and CDR2 ANQGSEA. The DNA for the CDR3 is TGCAGCGTTGAAGAGCGGGGGGAACCCCAGCATTTT. Its protein product is CSVEERGEPQHF.

The chain joins TRBV28 to TRBJ2-1, with D hard to call. Germline V CDR1 and CDR2: MDHEN, SYDVKM. Trimming took 7 bases from V and 6 from J, leaving 13 bases between them. CDR3 length equals 13 residues. CDR3: CASTTLPSNEQFF. In nucleotides, the CDR3 is TGTGCCAGCACCACACTACCCTCCAATGAGCAGTTCTTC.

There are many counts of this clonotype. The genes are TRBV30 and TRBJ1-2, with D possibly TRBD1 on 6 matching bases. V lost 8 bases to trimming and J lost 8 bases, with 21 bases between them. Per germline, CDR1 GTSNPN and CDR2 SVGIG (reference sequence). This CDR3 spans 13 amino acids. Here the CDR3 DNA reads TGTGCCAGACAGGACGGCGGGTTCGGCGGCTACACCTTC. It specifies CARQDGGFGGYTF. Filled out from reference TRBV30 and TRBJ1-2, the complete variable domain reads SQTIHQWPATLVQPVGSPLSLECTVEGTSNPNLYWYRQAAGRGLQLLFYSVGIGQISSEVPQNLSASRPQDRQFILSSKKLLLSDSGFYLCARQDGGFGGYTFGSGTRLTVV.

This clonotype showed up just once. The chain has TRBV18 and TRBJ2-1; 10 bases map to TRBD2. The germline V gene has CDR1 KGHSH and CDR2 LQKENI. This CDR3 spans 17 amino acids. The ends lost 0 bases at V and 2 bases at J; junction bases unmatched: 4. The CDR3 region is CASSPPLGLAPYNEQFF. CDR3 DNA sequence: TGTGCCAGCTCACCACCGTTGGGACTAGCGCCCTACAATGAGCAGTTCTTC.

This clonotype has a handful of counts. The chain is built from TRBV11-2 and TRBJ2-3, with D maybe TRBD1 (5 bases). V lost 0 bases and J lost 6, with 13 bases in between. The CDR3 contains 15 residues. Germline assignment: CDR1 SGHAT and CDR2 FQNNGV. The CDR3 nucleotides are TGTGCCAGCAGCTTAGATCTAGTGGGGCTGGATACGCAGTATTTT. Translated, it gives CASSLDLVGLDTQYF.

This clonotype occurred many times. The chain recombines TRBV12-3 or TRBV12-4 with TRBJ2-7; 7 nucleotides agree with TRBD1. This CDR3 comprises 15 residues. The trim removed 7 bases at V and 4 bases at J, leaving 13 bases unmatched. This chain's CDR3 is CASTRSRYRGYEQYF. For the CDR3, the DNA is TGTGCCAGCACCCGAAGTCGGTACAGGGGATACGAGCAGTACTTC.

This clonotype has at least ten counts. J is TRBJ2-1 and V is TRBV7-6; the match to TRBD1 covers 7 bases. The CDR3 has 15 amino acids. Germline V gene lookup returns CDR1 SGHVS and CDR2 FNYEAQ. After removal of 4 bases from V and 0 bases from J, the junction contained 3 bases not matched to a gene. The CDR3 spells CASSSTGDSYNEQFF. Here the CDR3 DNA reads TGTGCCAGCAGCTCAACAGGGGACTCCTACAATGAGCAGTTCTTC. Based on the CDR3 plus reference TRBV7-6 and TRBJ2-1, the full variable domain is GAGVSQSPRYKVTKRGQDVALRCDPISGHVSLYWYRQALGQGPEFLTYFNYEAQQDKSGLPNDRFSAERPEGSISTLTIQRTEQRDSAMYRCASSSTGDSYNEQFFGPGTRLTVL.

This clonotype was counted only a few times. This chain links TRBV7-9 with TRBJ2-7; 12 bases map to TRBD2. The germline V gene encodes CDR1 SEHNR and CDR2 FQNEAQ (reference sequence). V lost 8 bases, J lost 0 bases, and 17 bases stayed unmatched. This CDR3 spans 19 amino acids. CDR3 residues: CASRETSGGPGGGSYEQYF. The CDR3, as DNA: TGTGCCAGCCGCGAGACTAGCGGGGGCCCCGGGGGAGGCTCCTACGAGCAGTACTTC.

This clonotype was found a few times. The chain couples TRBV7-9 to TRBJ1-4; D call uncertain. V dropped 7 bases and J dropped 4 bases, with 13 bases sitting between them. In germline, CDR1 is SEHNR, CDR2 FQNEAQ (reference sequence). The CDR3 loop spans 14 amino acids. DNA for the CDR3: TGTGCCAGCAATAACGCAGTAATTAATGAAAAACTGTTTTTT. It codes for CASNNAVINEKLFF.

This chain uses TRBV5-1 with TRBJ2-5, with a tentative D call TRBD2 (6 bases). V was trimmed by 1 base and J by 2 bases, leaving 15 bases between them. CDR1 and CDR2 (germline): SGHRS, YFSETQ. This CDR3 has 16 amino acids. The CDR3 DNA sequence: TGCGCCAGCAGCTTGAGGAGGGGCGGAGGGCAAGAGACCCAGTACTTC. It translates to CASSLRRGGGQETQYF. The variable domain in full, completed from reference TRBV5-1 and TRBJ2-5, reads KAGVTQTPRYLIKTRGQQVTLSCSPISGHRSVSWYQQTPGQGLQFLFEYFSETQRNKGNFPGRFSGRQFSNSRSEMNVSTLELGDSALYLCASSLRRGGGQETQYFGPGTRLLVL.

This clonotype was recorded at least ten times. This chain joins TRBV7-3 and TRBJ2-1; 12 bases map to TRBD2. Germline values: CDR1 SGHTA, CDR2 FQGTGA. The CDR3 runs 19 residues. V dropped 5 bases and J dropped 5; count of bases not matched to a gene: 16. The CDR3 region is CASSATSGRSGWGNNEQFF. CDR3 DNA: TGTGCCAGCAGCGCAACTAGCGGGAGGTCGGGATGGGGCAACAATGAGCAGTTCTTC.

In this sample, this clonotype turned up a few times. As DNA, the CDR3 is TGTGCCATCAGTTCCTCGGGACTAGCGGGAGCTCCCTCTACCTACAATGAGCAGTTCTTC. This sequence encodes CAISSSGLAGAPSTYNEQFF. The J gene is TRBJ2-1, the V gene TRBV10-3; the match to TRBD2 covers 14 bases. Germline CDR1 and CDR2: ENHRY and SYGVKD. J gave up 2 bases and V 5 bases, and 14 bases lay outside the gene matches. CDR3 size: 20 residues.

This clonotype was observed a handful of times. The rearrangement links TRBV4-3 to TRBJ2-3; a weak D match, TRBD2 (6 bases). Trimming removed 0 bases at V and 4 bases at J, with 11 bases between. The length of the CDR3 is 15 residues. Per germline, CDR1 LGHNA and CDR2 YSLEER. DNA for the CDR3: TGCGCCAGCAGCCAAGATCTTGCGGGATCAGATACGCAGTATTTT. This sequence encodes CASSQDLAGSDTQYF.

In this sample, this clonotype turned up many times. The chain carries TRBV4-2 and TRBJ1-2; D unclear. The CDR3 runs to 16 residues. Germline lookup yields CDR1 LGHNA and CDR2 YNFKEQ. V shed 0 bases and J shed 8 bases, with 19 bases lying between them. The CDR3 region is CASSQDFAGEERGYTF. In nucleotides, the CDR3 is TGTGCCAGCAGCCAAGATTTTGCCGGGGAGGAGAGAGGCTACACCTTC.

The chain links TRBV6-1 to TRBJ2-7, with TRBD1 identical over 8 bases. The germline V gene encodes CDR1 MNHNS and CDR2 SASEGT. V was pared by 11 bases and J by 7 bases, with 16 bases of the junction left unmatched. The CDR3 runs to 14 residues. In DNA, the CDR3 is TGTGCCTACAAGAGAGACAGGGGCTTAGGTGAGCAGTACTTC. Translation gives CAYKRDRGLGEQYF.

Remarks on this clonotype: The junction departs from germline at one end; a sequencing error may be responsible. The chain combines TRBV2 with TRBJ1-6; weak D call: TRBD1 (5 bases). CDR3 size: 16 residues. CDR1 is SNHLY and CDR2 is FYNNEI in the germline V gene. The CDR3 reads CASREGHGARNSPLHF. DNA for the CDR3: TGTGCCAGCAGGGAAGGACATGGGGCGAGAAATTCACCCCTCCACTTT.

This clonotype was seen at least ten times. V and J are TRBV6-5 and TRBJ1-1; no reliable D call. Per germline, CDR1 MNHEY and CDR2 SVGAGI. The CDR3 contains 16 residues. V shed 5 bases and J shed 0 bases, with 16 bases lying between them. CDR3 DNA: TGTGCCAGCAGTCTGTGGGCAGGACGAATGAACACTGAAGCTTTCTTT. Amino acid sequence: CASSLWAGRMNTEAFF.

This clonotype occurred many times. The V call is TRBV9, the J call TRBJ2-7; 13 bases align to TRBD2. This CDR3 region has 16 residues. Losses at the gene ends were 0 bases for V and 2 bases for J; bases not matched to a gene: 2. Germline CDR1 SGDLS, CDR2 YYNGEE. The CDR3 DNA is TGTGCCAGCAGCGTAGGGGGACTAGCGGGGACCTACGAGCAGTACTTC. It is translated as CASSVGGLAGTYEQYF.

This clonotype was seen a few times. V and J are TRBV20-1 and TRBJ1-2; no clear D. V was pared by 3 bases and J by 2 bases, with 7 bases between. The CDR3 spans 12 residues. Germline CDR1 is DFQATT and CDR2 is SNEGSKA (reference sequence). The CDR3, as DNA: TGCAGTGCTAGTCCACTGAACTATGGCTACACCTTC. This gives the protein CSASPLNYGYTF.

This clonotype was observed a handful of times. The CDR3 here is CASSRGGTQYF. CDR3 coding DNA: TGTGCCAGCAGTCGAGGGGGGACCCAGTACTTC. The chain joins TRBV27 to TRBJ2-5; tentative D call: TRBD1 (6 bases). Germline assignment: CDR1 MNHEY and CDR2 SMNVEV (reference sequence). V was cut by 5 bases and J by 7 bases, with 8 bases left in between. The CDR3 loop spans 11 amino acids.

This clonotype occurred many times. The rearrangement uses TRBV29-1 and TRBJ1-2, with D possibly matching TRBD1 (6 bases). The CDR3 consists of 12 residues. With 6 bases removed from V and 7 bases from J, the gap between germline ends came to 15 bases. CDR1 is SQVTM and CDR2 is ANQGSEA in the germline V gene. The CDR3: CSVRTAAVGYTF. For the CDR3, the DNA is TGCAGCGTGCGGACAGCGGCGGTTGGCTACACCTTC.

This clonotype was counted many times. The chain combines TRBV20-1 with TRBJ2-2; D ambiguous. The CDR3 is made up of 12 amino acids. The ends were cut back, 4 bases at V and 4 bases at J, with 7 bases in the middle. In germline, CDR1 is DFQATT, CDR2 SNEGSKA (reference sequence). CDR3 nucleotide sequence: TGCAGTGCTATAGGGATCACCGGGGAGCTGTTTTTT. Protein sequence: CSAIGITGELFF.

This clonotype appeared many times. The chain is built from TRBV5-6 and TRBJ2-1, with D uncertain. Trimming took 0 bases from V and 7 from J, leaving 5 bases between them. This CDR3 has 12 residues. CDR1 SGHDT and CDR2 YYEEEE come from the germline V gene. CDR3 protein: CASSLALNEQFF. CDR3 bases: TGTGCCAGCAGCTTGGCCCTGAATGAGCAGTTCTTC.

This clonotype was recorded a few times. This sequence joins TRBV11-2 and TRBJ1-6; D unclear. Trimming removed 5 bases from V and 9 bases from J, with 17 bases in between. This CDR3 spans 15 amino acids. Germline V lookup: CDR1 SGHAT, CDR2 FQNNGV. As DNA, the CDR3 is TGTGCCAGCAGCCCCCGGTCCGGATCGGCTTCACCCCTCCACTTT. Protein product: CASSPRSGSASPLHF.

Ten or more counts support this clonotype. The gene calls are TRBV5-1 and TRBJ2-5, with no clear D. The ends were cut back, 3 bases at V and 2 bases at J, with 8 bases in the middle. The CDR3 extends over 13 amino acids. Per the germline V gene, CDR1 is SGHRS and CDR2 is YFSETQ. The CDR3 DNA sequence: TGCGCCAGCAGCTCAGTCCGTCAAGAGACCCAGTACTTC. The encoded protein is CASSSVRQETQYF.

The chain has TRBV19 and TRBJ2-3, with TRBD2 matching 13 bases. Germline lookup yields CDR1 LNHDA and CDR2 SQIVND (reference sequence). J gave up 3 bases and V 7 bases, and 4 bases lay outside the gene matches. This CDR3 comprises 15 residues. The CDR3 spells CASTRTSGSTDTQYF. The CDR3 bases are TGTGCCAGTACCCGGACTAGCGGGAGTACAGATACGCAGTATTTT. Full variable domain (rest looked up from reference TRBV19 and TRBJ2-3): DGGITQSPKYLFRKEGQNVTLSCEQNLNHDAMYWYRQDPGQGLRLIYYSQIVNDFQKGDIAEGYSVSREKKESFPLTVTSAQKNPTAFYLCASTRTSGSTDTQYFGPGTRLTVL.

This clonotype was seen at least ten times. The chain employs TRBV7-9 and TRBJ2-7, with 9 nucleotides matching TRBD1. V shed 4 bases, J shed 5 bases, and the junction held 12 bases outside the gene matches. CDR3 size: 16 residues. Germline CDR1 is SEHNR and CDR2 is FQNEAQ (reference sequence). CDR3 nucleotide sequence: TGTGCCAGCAGCTCCCTCGGGGGACAGGGATTTGACGAGCAGTACTTC. Protein sequence: CASSSLGGQGFDEQYF.

This clonotype has only a few counts. This chain links TRBV7-9 with TRBJ2-7, with D possibly matching TRBD1 (5 bases). CDR1 is SEHNR and CDR2 is FQNEAQ in the germline V gene (reference sequence). The CDR3 consists of 13 residues. V was pared by 1 base and J by 7 bases, with 11 bases between. The CDR3 is CASSLGGLGEQYF. CDR3 coding DNA: TGTGCCAGCAGCTTAGGGGGCCTGGGGGAGCAGTACTTC. Together with reference TRBV7-9 and TRBJ2-7, the CDR3 gives the full variable domain: DTGVSQNPRHKITKRGQNVTFRCDPISEHNRLYWYRQTLGQGPEFLTYFQNEAQLEKSRLLSDRFSAERPKGSFSTLEIQRTEQGDSAMYLCASSLGGLGEQYFGPGTRLTVT.